Following are 18 T cell receptor beta chains from one sample sequenced in a study of blood T cell repertoires in COVID-19. Measured with immunoSEQ multiplex PCR; TCRdb has only the in-frame clones, and not every one. The sample shows some 190,000 clones, 86% of them seen only once. Input material: PBMCs or T cells enriched from blood (not recorded which). All receptors derive from a woman aged 40 to 49 in a cohort exposed to, infected with or recovered from COVID-19 (not recorded which).

The sample holds a few counts of this clone. CDR3: CASSLYRTGDPQPQHF. CDR3 nucleotides: TGTGCCAGCAGCTTGTACAGGACAGGGGACCCTCAGCCCCAGCATTTT. V gene TRBV5-6 combines with J gene TRBJ1-5; 9 bases map to TRBD1. After removal of 1 base from V and 6 bases from J, the junction contained 8 bases not matched to a gene. CDR3 length: 16 residues. CDR1 is SGHDT, CDR2 YYEEEE, per germline.

V gene TRBV19 combines with J gene TRBJ1-1, with D uncertain. The CDR3 runs 12 residues. Trimming pared 2 bases from V and 2 bases from J, leaving 3 bases between. Germline V CDR1 and CDR2: LNHDA, SQIVND (reference sequence). CDR3 sequence reads: CASSISNTEAFF. The CDR3 nucleotides are TGTGCCAGTAGTATATCAAACACTGAAGCTTTCTTT.

V usage is TRBV28 and J usage is TRBJ1-1, with D possibly matching TRBD1 (5 bases). Trimming stripped 6 bases from V and 1 base from J, with 15 bases between. Germline CDR1 reads MDHEN; CDR2 reads SYDVKM. The CDR3 runs 15 residues. The CDR3 nucleotides are TGTGCCAGCAGCGCCTTCGGACATTCGAACACTGAAGCTTTCTTT. Its protein product is CASSAFGHSNTEAFF.

The rearrangement uses TRBV6-2 or TRBV6-3 and TRBJ1-6; 9 bases map to TRBD1. CDR1 is MNHEY and CDR2 is SVGEGT in the germline V gene. The CDR3 sequence is 16 residues long. With 2 bases clipped from V and 5 bases from J, the junction kept 4 bases outside the gene matches. In nucleotides, the CDR3 is TGTGCCAGCAGTTACAGGGGACAGGGTGATAATTCACCCCTCCACTTT. This codes for CASSYRGQGDNSPLHF.

The chain employs TRBV10-3 and TRBJ2-1; 9 nucleotides line up with TRBD2. The V segment lost 2 bases and the J segment 7 bases; nucleotides outside the gene matches: 15. The CDR3 length is 18 residues. Germline-derived CDR1 and CDR2 are ENHRY and SYGVKD. CDR3 in amino acids: CAISERKWWAGGRNEQFF. The CDR3 bases are TGTGCCATCAGTGAGAGGAAATGGTGGGCGGGAGGGCGTAATGAGCAGTTCTTC.

J is TRBJ2-6 and V is TRBV9; 7 bases fit TRBD1. This CDR3 contains 15 residues. CDR1 is SGDLS, CDR2 YYNGEE, per germline. Unmatched junction bases numbered 0, after V lost 1 base and J lost 2 bases. In DNA, the CDR3 is TGTGCCAGCAGCGTAACAGGGGCTGGGGCCAACGTCCTGACTTTC. It yields the protein CASSVTGAGANVLTF.

In this sample, this clone turned up many times. The rearrangement joins TRBV6-2 or TRBV6-3 to TRBJ2-1, with 9 positions matching TRBD2. V lost 3 bases and J lost 7; bases outside the gene matches: 7. The CDR3 has 15 amino acids. Germline V lookup: CDR1 MNHEY, CDR2 SVGEGT. CDR3 sequence (DNA): TGTGCCAGCAGTTATGGAAATAGCGGGAGTAATGAGCAGTTCTTC. Amino acid sequence: CASSYGNSGSNEQFF.

The V gene is TRBV19, the J gene TRBJ1-3; D is undetermined. Looked up from germline, CDR1 is LNHDA and CDR2 is SQIVND (reference sequence). V dropped 3 bases and J dropped 0 bases, with 3 bases sitting between them. The CDR3 covers 13 residues. This CDR3 is CASSMSSGNTIYF. CDR3 coding DNA: TGTGCCAGTAGTATGAGCTCTGGAAACACCATATATTTT.

This clone was seen only a few times. This rearrangement joins TRBV27 to TRBJ1-1; tentatively, D is TRBD1 (5 bases). This CDR3 is built from 13 residues. Germline CDR1 MNHEY, CDR2 SMNVEV (reference sequence). V shed 9 bases and J shed 4 bases, with 15 bases lying between them. The CDR3 DNA reads TGTGCCAGTACAGTCCTCGGGGGCACTGAAGCTTTCTTT. Translating it yields CASTVLGGTEAFF.

This clone was counted a single time. CDR3 DNA: TGTGCCAGCAGTGGGCCAGGCGCCAGATCTTCCTACGAGCAGTACTTC. This encodes CASSGPGARSSYEQYF. The chain carries TRBV2 and TRBJ2-7; the D is unclear. Germline CDR1 reads SNHLY; CDR2 reads FYNNEI. V shed 4 bases and J shed 1 base, with 17 bases lying between them. This CDR3 spans 16 amino acids.

The chain carries TRBV6-5 and TRBJ1-1; D call uncertain. V gave up 7 bases and J gave up 0 bases, with 15 bases separating them. This CDR3 has 15 residues. Per the germline V gene, CDR1 is MNHEY and CDR2 is SVGAGI. Here the CDR3 reads CASTHRGSMNTEAFF. CDR3 coding DNA: TGTGCCAGCACCCACCGGGGAAGCATGAACACTGAAGCTTTCTTT.

This chain connects TRBV19 to TRBJ2-7; D gene uncertain. The V gene lost 5 bases and the J gene lost 0 bases, with 14 bases spanning the gap. The length of the CDR3 is 15 residues. CDR1 and CDR2 (germline): LNHDA, SQIVND (reference sequence). The CDR3 sequence: CASSWAHGSSYEQYF. The CDR3 DNA follows: TGTGCCAGTAGTTGGGCTCATGGAAGCTCCTACGAGCAGTACTTC.

The J gene is TRBJ2-2, the V gene TRBV27, with D possibly matching TRBD2 (5 bases). V was trimmed by 5 bases and J by 3 bases, leaving 13 bases between them. The CDR3 has 15 residues. In germline, CDR1 is MNHEY, CDR2 SMNVEV (reference sequence). For the CDR3, the DNA is TGTGCCAGCAGTCCCAACGGGGATTACACCGGGGAGCTGTTTTTT. It is translated as CASSPNGDYTGELFF.

The J gene is TRBJ2-7, the V gene TRBV18, with 7 nucleotides matching TRBD2. The germline V gene has CDR1 KGHSH and CDR2 LQKENI. After removal of 3 bases from V and 5 bases from J, the junction contained 4 bases not matched to a gene. CDR3 length: 13 residues. This CDR3 is CASSPGLRDEQYF. CDR3 coding DNA: TGTGCCAGCTCACCGGGACTACGGGACGAGCAGTACTTC.

This sequence joins TRBV7-7 and TRBJ2-5, with D tentatively TRBD1 (5 bases). CDR3 length equals 13 residues. V shed 9 bases and J shed 5 bases, with 16 bases lying between them. CDR1 SSHAT and CDR2 FNYEAQ come from the germline V gene (reference sequence). This CDR3 is CASSKQGGETQYF. The CDR3, as DNA: TGTGCCAGTAGCAAGCAGGGTGGGGAGACCCAGTACTTC.

A few counts support this clone. The chain links TRBV19 to TRBJ2-7; 8 bases fit TRBD2. The CDR3 contains 16 residues. V gave up 0 bases and J gave up 1 base; unmatched junction bases: 5. The germline CDR1 and CDR2 sequences are LNHDA and SQIVND (reference sequence). For the CDR3, the DNA is TGTGCCAGTAGTATAGATAGCGGGACCCCTTCCTACGAGCAGTACTTC. The encoded protein is CASSIDSGTPSYEQYF.

The rearrangement links TRBV2 to TRBJ1-2; 8 nucleotides line up with TRBD1. V was pared by 6 bases and J by 6 bases, with 9 bases of the junction left unmatched. CDR1 is SNHLY and CDR2 is FYNNEI in the germline V gene. The CDR3 covers 14 residues. The CDR3 loop is CASRLTRGRDGYTF. For the CDR3, the DNA is TGTGCCAGCAGGCTTACCAGGGGGCGCGATGGCTACACCTTC.

The J gene is TRBJ1-2, the V gene TRBV3-1 (or the pseudogene TRBV3-2); TRBD1 matches 8 bases. The CDR3 has 13 amino acids. Germline values: CDR1 LGHDT, CDR2 YNNKEL (reference sequence). The V gene end was trimmed by 1 base and the J gene end by 8 bases; junction bases not matched to a gene: 3. The CDR3 DNA sequence: TGTGCCAGCAGCCAAGGAACAGGGGGAGGCTACACCTTC. Translating gives CASSQGTGGGYTF.